This TCR beta chain was obtained from a study of T cells in Graves' hyperthyroidism and ophthalmopathy. Across the whole study: Peripheral blood specimens were obtained at initial diagnosis, prior to any treatment.

The investigators amplified TCR beta CDR3 regions from RNA transcripts. The HTBI primer set drove a first-round RT-PCR of the TCR CDR3. TCRdb re-called the multiplex PCR reads through MiXCR, storing one row per CDR3 protein. The data contain around 700,000 distinct CDR3 sequences, 18% of them seen just once; the ten biggest clones take up about a sixth. Patients aged 18 to 65 with hyperthyroidism were newly diagnosed, with duration under 2 months. This clonotype was seen many times. The germline gives CDR1 SGHVS, CDR2 FQNEAQ. Between the trimmed V and J ends, which lost 5 bases and 1 base, there was a span of 19 bases. CDR3 length: 17 amino acids.

The TCR comes from a woman in her 50s with Graves' hyperthyroidism that later progressed to Graves' ophthalmopathy. Sequences were obtained from blood. This sequence joins TRBV7-8 and TRBJ2-3; a weak D match, TRBD1 (6 bases). Written as DNA, the CDR3 is TGTGCCAGCAGCGCCATCGGGACACTTGTTGGCACAGATACGCAGTATTTT. Translating gives CASSAIGTLVGTDTQYF.